This paragraph covers one T cell receptor beta chain sequence. The data derive from a study of shared clonotypes between healthy human individuals. Assay used: immunoSEQ multiplex PCR; TCRdb lists only in-frame clones, some missing. The sample records 2 million to 2.5 million clones, nearly 97% being singletons. The CDR3 covers 17 residues. Germline V lookup: CDR1 MGHDK, CDR2 SYGVNS. Deletions cut 1 base from V and 4 bases from J, with 20 bases between. The origin of this receptor is a man in his late teens or twenties in good health. Sequencing was done on a sample of naive CD4+ T cells sorted from blood. Subset meaning: CD45RA+ positively selected. J is TRBJ2-7 and V is TRBV25-1, with D tentatively TRBD2 (6 bases). CDR3 coding DNA: TGTGCCAGCAGTGAATTTAGGGTTGGGGACTCGAGTTACGAGCAGTACTTC. This gives the protein CASSEFRVGDSSYEQYF.